The 14 T cell receptor beta chains presented below share a single source sample, sequenced in a study of blood T cell repertoires in COVID-19. Sequenced by immunoSEQ multiplex PCR; TCRdb stores in-frame clones only, minus some. Of around 200,000 clones in the sample, approximately 83% are singletons; the top ten hold 2.5% to 3.5%. The source material was peripheral blood. These receptors originate from a man aged 60-69 years with acute or convalescent COVID-19.

This clone was recorded once. The rearrangement joins TRBV24-1 to TRBJ2-5; 8 nucleotides line up with TRBD2. Germline V CDR1 and CDR2: KGHDR, SFDVKD. This CDR3 comprises 15 residues. Trimming took 3 bases from V and 5 from J; bases not matched to a gene: 7. In DNA, the CDR3 is TGTGCCACCAGTGATGGGGCTAGCGGGTCCGAGACCCAGTACTTC. This sequence encodes CATSDGASGSETQYF.

V gene TRBV18 combines with J gene TRBJ1-1; 7 nucleotides line up with TRBD1. This CDR3 has 15 amino acids. Per the germline V gene, CDR1 is KGHSH and CDR2 is LQKENI. V shed 2 bases, J shed 3 bases, and the junction held 6 bases outside the gene matches. CDR3 protein: CASSPSIQGDTEAFF. For the CDR3, the DNA is TGTGCCAGCTCACCATCCATCCAGGGGGACACTGAAGCTTTCTTT.

The rearrangement uses TRBV7-9 and TRBJ1-6; D not resolved. Germline assignment: CDR1 SEHNR and CDR2 FQNEAQ (reference sequence). The CDR3 length is 16 residues. V lost 4 bases to trimming and J lost 1 base, with 11 bases between them. This chain's CDR3 is CASSSKLESYNSPLHF. CDR3 coding DNA: TGTGCCAGCAGCTCCAAGTTGGAGTCCTATAATTCACCCCTCCACTTT.

This chain uses TRBV28 with TRBJ1-3, with TRBD1 as a possible D gene (6 bases). This CDR3 comprises 14 residues. V lost 6 bases to trimming and J lost 2 bases, with 11 bases between them. Germline V CDR1 and CDR2: MDHEN, SYDVKM. The CDR3 region is CASRGGQPGNTIYF. In DNA form, the CDR3 reads TGTGCCAGCAGGGGCGGACAGCCTGGAAACACCATATATTTT.

This CDR3 is CASSYSSGDEQYF. DNA for the CDR3: TGTGCCAGCAGTTACTCGTCCGGGGACGAGCAGTACTTC. The chain couples TRBV6-5 to TRBJ2-7, with D perhaps TRBD2 (5 bases). The CDR3 runs 13 residues. V was cut by 0 bases and J by 5 bases, with 8 bases left in between. CDR1 is MNHEY and CDR2 is SVGAGI in the germline V gene.

The chain links TRBV2 to TRBJ2-7; a weak D match, TRBD1 (5 bases). The V end was cut by 1 base, the J end by 4 bases, with 17 bases between. CDR3 length: 16 amino acids. CDR1 and CDR2 from the germline V gene are SNHLY and FYNNEI. CDR3 nucleotides: TGTGCCAGCAGTGAAGGTACGACAGTATTTCAGTACGAGCAGTACTTC. Translating gives CASSEGTTVFQYEQYF.

The genes are TRBV5-4 and TRBJ2-5, with 11 bases fitting TRBD1. J lost 5 bases, V lost 5 bases, and 8 bases had no gene match. The length of the CDR3 is 15 residues. Germline lookup yields CDR1 SGHNT and CDR2 YYREEE (reference sequence). The CDR3 sequence: CASSTGQGAGETQYF. The CDR3 DNA follows: TGTGCCAGCAGTACTGGACAGGGGGCAGGGGAGACCCAGTACTTC.

This clone occurred a few times. This chain connects TRBV27 to TRBJ1-1; 9 nucleotides agree with TRBD1. This CDR3 comprises 16 residues. After removal of 2 bases from V and 7 bases from J, the junction contained 11 bases not matched to a gene. From germline, CDR1 is MNHEY and CDR2 SMNVEV (reference sequence). The CDR3 DNA follows: TGTGCCAGCAGTTTACAGCCGGGACAGGGAATAAATGAAGCTTTCTTT. This encodes CASSLQPGQGINEAFF.

The chain employs TRBV19 and TRBJ1-4, with D tentatively TRBD1 (5 bases). The V gene's germline CDR1 is LNHDA and CDR2 SQIVND (reference sequence). Trimming left V 5 bases short and J 7 bases short, with 20 bases between. CDR3 length: 16 residues. In DNA form, the CDR3 reads TGTGCCAGTAGTTTAACGGGGGTACTAATAAGTGAAAAACTGTTTTTT. This translates into CASSLTGVLISEKLFF.

V usage is TRBV6-6 and J usage is TRBJ2-7, with 13 nucleotides matching TRBD2. J lost 3 bases, V lost 6 bases, and 5 bases had no gene match. Germline V CDR1 and CDR2: MNHNY, SVGAGI (reference sequence). The CDR3 is 15 residues long. The CDR3 sequence is CASSPGTSGDYEQYF. The CDR3 nucleotides read TGTGCCAGCAGCCCCGGGACTAGCGGGGACTACGAGCAGTACTTC.

The V call is TRBV7-2, the J call TRBJ2-3; 8 bases map to TRBD2. V gave up 1 base and J gave up 5 bases; unmatched junction bases: 8. Germline CDR1 and CDR2: SGHTA and FQGNSA. The CDR3 is made up of 16 amino acids. CDR3 in amino acids: CASSLEAGGSVDTQYF. CDR3 in DNA: TGTGCCAGCAGCTTAGAGGCGGGAGGTTCAGTAGATACGCAGTATTTT.

The rearrangement uses TRBV4-1 and TRBJ2-5, with a possible D match to TRBD1 (5 bases). CDR1 and CDR2 from the germline V gene are MGHRA and YSYEKL. This CDR3 has 16 residues. V shed 6 bases and J shed 2 bases, with 19 bases lying between them. CDR3 in amino acids: CASSPIGASKQETQYF. As DNA, the CDR3 is TGCGCCAGCAGTCCCATTGGGGCCAGTAAACAAGAGACCCAGTACTTC.

The table lists this clone with a count of one. The chain joins TRBV28 to TRBJ2-7; 7 positions agree with TRBD2. The CDR3 sequence is 15 residues long. The germline CDR1 and CDR2 sequences are MDHEN and SYDVKM. V gave up 6 bases and J gave up 4 bases; unmatched junction bases: 12. CDR3 region: CASSVGGSGTYEQYF. In DNA form, the CDR3 reads TGTGCCAGCAGCGTCGGGGGGAGCGGGACGTACGAGCAGTACTTC.

The chain joins TRBV28 to TRBJ1-3; 12 bases agree with TRBD1. Germline CDR1 reads MDHEN; CDR2 reads SYDVKM. This CDR3 has 17 amino acids. With 2 bases clipped from V and 4 bases from J, the junction kept 6 bases outside the gene matches. The CDR3 region has the DNA TGTGCCAGCAGTTTAAGTTTTGGGACAGGGGGCGGAAACACCATATATTTT. Translated, it gives CASSLSFGTGGGNTIYF.